Here is one TCR beta chain with its context. Its antigen is as yet unknown. This CDR3 has 15 amino acids. The germline V gene has CDR1 LGHNA and CDR2 YNFKEQ. Trimming removed 0 bases from V and 4 bases from J, with 10 bases in between. The method was immunoSEQ multiplex PCR; TCRdb's version includes in-frame clones alone and lacks a portion of them. This table holds 100,000 to 110,000 clones, 80% to 90% found once. This entry belongs to a study of T cell responses to AZD1222 COVID-19 vaccine. General study points: Sampled repertoires all dated from after the peak T cell response.

The sample consisted of peripheral blood, taken on day 0 of MenACWY control vaccination. The receptor comes from an adult in good health. The chain joins TRBV4-2 to TRBJ2-1; either TRBD1 or TRBD2 may supply D (5 bases each). CDR3 in amino acids: CASSQEGDRYNEQFF. The DNA for the CDR3 is TGTGCCAGCAGCCAAGAGGGGGATCGTTACAATGAGCAGTTCTTC.